This T cell receptor beta chain came from a study of cytomegalovirus exposure and HLA in healthy donors. The germline V gene has CDR1 SGHVS and CDR2 FNYEAQ. CDR3 length: 15 residues. V gave up 1 base and J gave up 8 bases, with 14 bases separating them. Study-wide results and caveats: Some TCR beta chains (over 150 of them) were listed as cytomegalovirus-associated. Across donors, most TCRs were seen rarely, yet some public ones were widespread. In the 120 validation repertoires, 85% to 95% of cluster scores exceeded 0, per a later analysis.

For this clone: Antigen specificity is unknown.

Sequencing used immunoSEQ multiplex PCR; TCRdb keeps in-frame clones, though not all of them. The sample lists roughly 310,000 clones, roughly 88% seen once, with around 0.96% in the top ten. This TCR was recovered from a man aged 25 to 40 in good health and CMV-seronegative. Sequences were obtained from PBMCs. The chain links TRBV7-6 to TRBJ1-4, with D maybe TRBD1 (6 bases). The CDR3 DNA is TGTGCCAGCAGCTTAGAACAGGGTCTGAGGGAAAAACTGTTTTTT. Encoded protein: CASSLEQGLREKLFF. Supplemented by reference TRBV7-6 and TRBJ1-4, the full variable domain reads GAGVSQSPRYKVTKRGQDVALRCDPISGHVSLYWYRQALGQGPEFLTYFNYEAQQDKSGLPNDRFSAERPEGSISTLTIQRTEQRDSAMYRCASSLEQGLREKLFFGSGTQLSVL.